This passage covers 22 T cell receptor beta chains from one sample sequenced in a study of blood T cell repertoires in COVID-19. Method: immunoSEQ multiplex PCR; TCRdb's copy keeps in-frame clones and lacks some. The sample carries 75,000 or so clones, about four fifths recorded once. What was sequenced was peripheral blood. The receptors shown here come from a woman in her seventies with acute or convalescent COVID-19.

A few counts support this clone. The V and J genes are TRBV7-2 and TRBJ2-2; 7 bases are shared with TRBD1. Germline trimming cut 2 bases from V and 7 bases from J; bases unmatched to any gene: 7. The CDR3 consists of 15 residues. From germline, CDR1 is SGHTA and CDR2 FQGNSA. In DNA form, the CDR3 reads TGTGCCAGCAGCTTAAGCAGGGACAGTCTCGGGGAGCTGTTTTTT. Its translation is CASSLSRDSLGELFF.

This chain uses TRBV7-6 with TRBJ2-1; D may be TRBD2 (6 bases). Germline loops: CDR1 SGHVS, CDR2 FNYEAQ. V gave up 2 bases and J gave up 5 bases, with 16 bases separating them. This CDR3 has 16 residues. CDR3 in amino acids: CASSLRGGPGDNEQFF. Written as DNA, the CDR3 is TGTGCCAGCAGCTTAAGAGGAGGGCCGGGTGACAATGAGCAGTTCTTC.

This chain's CDR3 is CASSRTGHLYGYTF. CDR3 nucleotide sequence: TGTGCCAGCAGTAGAACGGGACATCTTTATGGCTACACCTTC. The gene calls are TRBV6-5 and TRBJ1-2; TRBD1 is a possible D gene (6 bases). Trimming took 5 bases from V and 5 from J, leaving 15 bases between them. Germline V gene data show CDR1 as MNHEY and CDR2 as SVGAGI. This CDR3 has 14 residues.

V is TRBV6-1 and J is TRBJ1-6; TRBD1 agrees at 9 bases. The CDR3 has 15 amino acids. V lost 1 base, J lost 10 bases, and 5 bases stayed unmatched. Germline V gives CDR1 MNHNS, CDR2 SASEGT. For the CDR3, the DNA is TGTGCCAGCAGTGAAGTTGGGACAGGGCACTCACCCCTCCACTTT. It codes for CASSEVGTGHSPLHF.

The chain combines TRBV2 with TRBJ1-5; TRBD1 agrees at 8 bases. The V gene's germline CDR1 is SNHLY and CDR2 FYNNEI. Losses at the gene ends were 4 bases for V and 5 bases for J; bases not matched to a gene: 1. The CDR3 totals 13 residues. The CDR3 DNA is TGTGCCAGCAGTGTGACAGGGGATCAGCCCCAGCATTTT. Translating it yields CASSVTGDQPQHF.

This clone turned up a few times. The V call is TRBV2, the J call TRBJ1-5; 11 bases map to TRBD1. Germline V gives CDR1 SNHLY, CDR2 FYNNEI. The CDR3 is 15 amino acids. The V segment lost 8 bases and the J segment 6 bases; nucleotides outside the gene matches: 9. The CDR3 sequence: CASGPGTGGIQPQHF. The CDR3 DNA follows: TGTGCCAGCGGACCCGGGACAGGGGGGATTCAGCCCCAGCATTTT.

V and J are TRBV2 and TRBJ2-1; D may be TRBD2 (5 bases). The CDR3 covers 15 residues. Germline V CDR1 and CDR2: SNHLY, FYNNEI. V lost 4 bases to trimming and J lost 0 bases, with 10 bases between them. CDR3 in amino acids: CASSVEGSSYNEQFF. The CDR3 region has the DNA TGTGCCAGCAGTGTTGAGGGTAGCTCCTACAATGAGCAGTTCTTC.

This clone was counted between two and nine times. The J gene is TRBJ2-7, the V gene TRBV13; 10 bases align to TRBD1. The trim removed 5 bases at V and 0 bases at J, leaving 7 bases unmatched. This CDR3 contains 16 residues. Germline V CDR1 and CDR2: PRHDT, FYEKMQ (reference sequence). The CDR3 DNA sequence: TGTGCCAGCAGCACCGGGACAGGGGTAAGCTCCTACGAGCAGTACTTC. Its protein is CASSTGTGVSSYEQYF. The full variable domain, its missing parts supplied by reference TRBV13 and TRBJ2-7, is AAGVIQSPRHLIKEKRETATLKCYPIPRHDTVYWYQQGPGQDPQFLISFYEKMQSDKGSIPDRFSAQQFSDYHSELNMSSLELGDSALYFCASSTGTGVSSYEQYFGPGTRLTVT.

The CDR3 spells CASSLGTGEVYGYTF. For the CDR3, the DNA is TGCGCCAGCAGCTTGGGGACAGGGGAGGTATATGGCTACACCTTC. J is TRBJ1-2 and V is TRBV5-1; 9 nucleotides align to TRBD1. Germline lookup yields CDR1 SGHRS and CDR2 YFSETQ. The CDR3 totals 15 residues. V lost 0 bases and J lost 5; bases outside the gene matches: 5.

This clone was observed a few times. The chain couples TRBV10-1 to TRBJ2-1; D gene uncertain. Germline loops: CDR1 WNHNN, CDR2 SYGVQD (reference sequence). V gave up 2 bases and J gave up 7 bases, with 12 bases separating them. The length of the CDR3 is 14 residues. The CDR3 DNA follows: TGCGCCAGCAGTGAGGTATCCCTAAATAATGAGCAGTTCTTC. This gives the protein CASSEVSLNNEQFF.

This clone was detected a few times. V usage is TRBV30 and J usage is TRBJ1-6, with TRBD1 matching 7 bases. V was clipped by 2 bases and J by 5 bases; unmatched bases: 3. This CDR3 has 14 residues. Germline-derived CDR1 and CDR2 are GTSNPN and SVGIG (reference sequence). The CDR3 loop reads CAWSRQGDNSPLHF. DNA for the CDR3: TGTGCCTGGAGTAGACAGGGAGATAATTCACCCCTCCACTTT.

The chain recombines TRBV3-1 (or the pseudogene TRBV3-2) with TRBJ2-1, with 7 bases lining up with TRBD1. The J segment lost 10 bases and the V segment lost 1 base, leaving 10 bases of the junction unmatched. Looked up from germline, CDR1 is LGHDT and CDR2 is YNNKEL (reference sequence). The CDR3 is 15 amino acids. The CDR3 loop is CASSQGLGGVGEQFF. The CDR3 DNA reads TGTGCCAGCAGCCAAGGCCTAGGGGGCGTCGGGGAGCAGTTCTTC.

V and J are TRBV11-3 and TRBJ1-6, with D uncertain. The CDR3 is 13 residues long. In germline, CDR1 is SGHNT, CDR2 YENEEA. Trimming left V 2 bases short and J 7 bases short, with 6 bases between. The CDR3 region has the DNA TGTGCCAGCAGCTTAAGGAGGAATTCACCCCTCCACTTT. Translated, it gives CASSLRRNSPLHF.

The chain is built from TRBV7-8 and TRBJ2-2; 9 bases agree with TRBD2. The CDR3 consists of 16 residues. Germline loops: CDR1 SGHVS, CDR2 FQNEAQ. The trim removed 4 bases at V and 6 bases at J, leaving 9 bases unmatched. DNA for the CDR3: TGTGCCAGCAGCTCGCGACCGGCGGGAGGGTCCGGGGAGCTGTTTTTT. Translated: CASSSRPAGGSGELFF.

The sample holds a few counts of this clone. The gene calls are TRBV30 and TRBJ2-7; 7 bases map to TRBD2. Looked up from germline, CDR1 is GTSNPN and CDR2 is SVGIG (reference sequence). The V gene end was trimmed by 2 bases and the J gene end by 2 bases; junction bases not matched to a gene: 6. This CDR3 comprises 14 residues. CDR3 protein: CAWSRLGLAYEQYF. The CDR3 region has the DNA TGTGCCTGGAGTAGGTTAGGACTAGCCTACGAGCAGTACTTC.

The rearrangement uses TRBV3-1 (or the pseudogene TRBV3-2) and TRBJ1-1; D is ambiguous. The ends were cut back, 1 base at V and 1 base at J, with 7 bases in the middle. Germline CDR1 is LGHDT and CDR2 is YNNKEL (reference sequence). This CDR3 is built from 14 residues. The CDR3 loop is CASSQAWANTEAFF. For the CDR3, the DNA is TGTGCCAGCAGCCAAGCATGGGCGAACACTGAAGCTTTCTTT.

The V gene is TRBV24-1, the J gene TRBJ2-3, with TRBD2 identical over 9 bases. Germline V gives CDR1 KGHDR, CDR2 SFDVKD. The V segment lost 3 bases and the J segment 5 bases; nucleotides outside the gene matches: 8. There are 16 residues in the CDR3. The CDR3 sequence is CATSDARGRVGDTQYF. CDR3 bases: TGTGCCACCAGTGATGCTCGCGGGAGGGTTGGAGATACGCAGTATTTT.

This chain joins TRBV5-6 and TRBJ1-4; D remains ambiguous. The CDR3 extends over 14 amino acids. CDR1 and CDR2 (germline): SGHDT, YYEEEE. The ends were cut back, 4 bases at V and 4 bases at J, with 11 bases in the middle. In DNA form, the CDR3 reads TGTGCCAGCAGCCCCGGCCTAGATAATGAAAAACTGTTTTTT. Translation gives CASSPGLDNEKLFF.

V is TRBV5-1 and J is TRBJ2-5; 8 nucleotides line up with TRBD2. Germline CDR1 is SGHRS and CDR2 is YFSETQ. The CDR3 is made up of 15 amino acids. V lost 0 bases and J lost 1; bases outside the gene matches: 2. CDR3 amino acids: CASSLATSAQETQYF. CDR3 nucleotide sequence: TGCGCCAGCAGCTTGGCGACTAGCGCCCAAGAGACCCAGTACTTC.

The chain recombines TRBV7-6 with TRBJ1-2, with D hard to call. This CDR3 spans 15 amino acids. Germline V CDR1 and CDR2: SGHVS, FNYEAQ. The germline V and J ends were trimmed by 5 bases and 5 bases, with 18 bases remaining between them. CDR3 coding DNA: TGTGCCAGCAGCCCTCCCGGCCACGGGGAATATGGCTACACCTTC. Translated: CASSPPGHGEYGYTF.

The genes are TRBV7-9 and TRBJ2-7, with 7 bases matching TRBD2. The length of the CDR3 is 14 residues. Germline V CDR1 and CDR2: SEHNR, FQNEAQ (reference sequence). V lost 6 bases to trimming and J lost 5 bases; unmatched junction nucleotides: 10. The CDR3 bases are TGTGCCAGCAGTCTGGCAGGGAGGGTGGACGAGCAGTACTTC. Residues: CASSLAGRVDEQYF. The full variable domain, its missing parts supplied by reference TRBV7-9 and TRBJ2-7, is DTGVSQNPRHKITKRGQNVTFRCDPISEHNRLYWYRQTLGQGPEFLTYFQNEAQLEKSRLLSDRFSAERPKGSFSTLEIQRTEQGDSAMYLCASSLAGRVDEQYFGPGTRLTVT.

V is TRBV28 and J is TRBJ2-7; TRBD2 matches at 7 bases. This CDR3 has 15 residues. The V gene end was trimmed by 2 bases and the J gene end by 4 bases; junction bases not matched to a gene: 8. Germline V gene lookup returns CDR1 MDHEN and CDR2 SYDVKM. This CDR3 is CASSLVGGRIYEQYF. Here the CDR3 DNA reads TGTGCCAGCAGTTTAGTCGGGGGGAGGATATACGAGCAGTACTTC. The full variable domain, with the rest looked up from reference TRBV28 and TRBJ2-7, is DVKVTQSSRYLVKRTGEKVFLECVQDMDHENMFWYRQDPGLGLRLIYFSYDVKMKEKGDIPEGYSVSREKKERFSLILESASTNQTSMYLCASSLVGGRIYEQYFGPGTRLTVT.